This TCR beta chain was identified in a study of blood T cell repertoires in COVID-19. On the study more broadly: The United States, Italy and Spain supplied acute and convalescent COVID-19 samples. In each case, the material was cDNA or gDNA derived from T cells, B-cell-depleted T cells, or PBMCs.

Germline CDR1 LGHDT, CDR2 YNNKEL (reference sequence). This CDR3 has 14 amino acids. The junction had 5 bases not matched to a gene; V was cut back by 3 bases and J by 4 bases. The study drew participants aged about 18 to 95 years from roughly 25 US areas. Original processing methods: Amplifying reference gene primers gave estimates of nucleated cell counts. The repertoire was sequenced with immunoSEQ multiplex PCR; TCRdb's copy has only in-frame clones and lacks some. V and J calls and clone size come straight from that table; D and trimming were deduced from the DNA. The data show about 320,000 clones, roughly nine tenths seen once.

The rearrangement joins TRBV3-1 (or the pseudogene TRBV3-2) to TRBJ1-1; 7 bases are a match to TRBD1. The clonotype comes from a man aged 55 to 70 who had recovered from COVID-19. Source material: PBMCs or T cells enriched from blood (not recorded which). This chain's CDR3 is CASSHSDRATEAFF. The CDR3 region has the DNA TGTGCCAGCAGCCACAGTGACAGGGCCACTGAAGCTTTCTTT.